Below, 29 T cell receptor beta chains from the same sample are listed, as sequenced in a study of T cells in Graves' hyperthyroidism and ophthalmopathy (dated by TCRdb to about 2019). Library preparation was by multiplex PCR. The sequencer listed for this sample is Illumina HiSeq 2000. The TCR beta CDR3 regions were amplified from RNA transcripts. A first-round RT-PCR of the TCR CDR3 used the HTBI primer set with the Qiagen OneStep RT-PCR kit. TCRdb ran its own pipeline on the public reads, namely fastp trimming at Q25 and MiXCR clone calling, and kept in-frame beta chains. For every CDR3 protein sequence, its rows merge into one entry that carries the most common genes and DNA. The sample table lists about 610,000 distinct CDR3 sequences, roughly 16% of them with a count of one. Less than 3.5% of the sample rests with the top ten. The specimen sequenced was blood. These receptors originate from a woman in her thirties or forties with Graves' ophthalmopathy.

The rearrangement joins TRBV19 to TRBJ2-2; 14 positions agree with TRBD2. This CDR3 is built from 18 residues. Germline CDR1 and CDR2: LNHDA and SQIVND (reference sequence). V dropped 2 bases and J dropped 6; count of bases not matched to a gene: 8. The CDR3, as DNA: TGTGCCAGTAGTATACAGGGACTAGCGGGGGCGGTCGCCGGGGAGCTGTTTTTT. It encodes CASSIQGLAGAVAGELFF.

This rearrangement joins TRBV6-2 or TRBV6-3 to TRBJ2-7, with D unclear. Germline V CDR1 and CDR2: MNHEY, SVGEGT. V lost 6 bases and J 5 bases, leaving 20 bases between the germline ends. This CDR3 has 15 amino acids. CDR3 sequence reads: CASSPRATISNEQYF. For the CDR3, the DNA is TGTGCCAGCAGCCCCCGGGCCACCATCTCTAACGAGCAGTACTTC.

V usage is TRBV5-8 and J usage is TRBJ2-5; 11 bases match TRBD2. With 5 bases clipped from V and 4 bases from J, the junction kept 1 base outside the gene matches. Germline-derived CDR1 and CDR2 are SGHTS and YDEGEE. CDR3 length equals 13 residues. The CDR3: CASRGTSGETQYF. As DNA, the CDR3 is TGTGCCAGCAGAGGGACTAGCGGAGAGACCCAGTACTTC.

Concerning this clonotype: A read error may be the cause here, since a much bigger clone is one base away. The J gene is TRBJ1-1, the V gene TRBV30, with D possibly TRBD1 on 5 matching bases. This CDR3 spans 12 amino acids. Germline V gives CDR1 GTSNPN, CDR2 SVGIG (reference sequence). CDR3 in DNA: TGTGCCTCTGGGGGATTCGGCACTGAATCTTTCTTT. Its translation is CASGGFGTESFF.

In this sample, this clonotype turned up many times. V and J are TRBV30 and TRBJ1-1; 7 bases are shared with TRBD1. V shed 0 bases, J shed 0 bases, and the junction held 7 bases outside the gene matches. Germline V CDR1 and CDR2: GTSNPN, SVGIG (reference sequence). The CDR3 sequence is 16 residues long. The CDR3 nucleotides are TGTGCCTGGAGTGTACTCGGTGGGACAGTGAACACTGAAGCTTTCTTT. Translation: CAWSVLGGTVNTEAFF.

This clonotype was counted ten times or more. J is TRBJ2-3 and V is TRBV28; TRBD1 aligns across 7 bases. Germline lookup yields CDR1 MDHEN and CDR2 SYDVKM. This CDR3 region has 15 residues. With V trimmed by 4 bases and J by 0 bases, 4 bases remained unmatched. The CDR3 protein is CASSSATGSTDTQYF. In DNA form, the CDR3 reads TGTGCCAGCAGTTCCGCGACAGGGAGCACAGATACGCAGTATTTT.

This clonotype was seen many times. The rearrangement uses TRBV7-8 and TRBJ1-1, with TRBD1 matching over 9 bases. Germline CDR1 and CDR2: SGHVS and FQNEAQ. This CDR3 has 12 residues. The junction had 6 bases not matched to a gene; V was cut back by 5 bases and J by 11 bases. The CDR3, as DNA: TGTGCCAGCAGCCCGGGGACAGGGCGGGCTTTCTTT. It translates to CASSPGTGRAFF.

The V and J genes are TRBV20-1 and TRBJ2-7; 7 bases are a match to TRBD2. Germline-derived CDR1 and CDR2 are DFQATT and SNEGSKA (reference sequence). CDR3 size: 14 residues. Losses at the gene ends were 2 bases for V and 6 bases for J; bases not matched to a gene: 10. The CDR3 reads CSARSSGGWVEQYF. The CDR3 DNA is TGCAGTGCTAGATCTAGCGGAGGGTGGGTCGAGCAGTACTTC.

This clonotype was picked up a small number of times. V usage is TRBV6-1 and J usage is TRBJ2-5; 8 bases are a match to TRBD1. V lost 6 bases, J lost 5 bases, and 11 bases stayed unmatched. Germline CDR1 reads MNHNS; CDR2 reads SASEGT. The CDR3 runs to 15 residues. As DNA, the CDR3 is TGTGCCAGCAGGAGAACAGGGGGTTTAGGGGAGACCCAGTACTTC. Translated: CASRRTGGLGETQYF.

There are a few counts of this clonotype. The rearrangement links TRBV4-1 to TRBJ2-2; D remains ambiguous. The CDR3 is 16 residues long. Trimming removed 2 bases from V and 2 bases from J, with 12 bases in between. Germline V CDR1 and CDR2: MGHRA, YSYEKL. The CDR3 region is CASSQPFRTNTGELFF. DNA for the CDR3: TGCGCCAGCAGCCAACCATTTAGGACCAACACCGGGGAGCTGTTTTTT.

Ten or more counts support this clonotype. The chain combines TRBV12-3 or TRBV12-4 with TRBJ2-7; D gene uncertain. This CDR3 region has 12 residues. The ends were cut back, 6 bases at V and 4 bases at J, with 10 bases in the middle. The chain's CDR3 is CASSPTHYEQYF. DNA of the CDR3: TGTGCCAGCAGCCCGACTCATTACGAGCAGTACTTC.

The chain joins TRBV6-1 to TRBJ2-3; a weak D match, TRBD1 (5 bases). Trimming shortened V by 6 bases and J by 2 bases, and 12 bases separated the two germline ends. CDR1 MNHNS and CDR2 SASEGT come from the germline V gene. The CDR3 is 14 amino acids. The CDR3 DNA reads as TGTGCCAGCAGCCAGGGCACCATCACAGATACGCAGTATTTT. Protein product: CASSQGTITDTQYF.

The J gene is TRBJ1-2, the V gene TRBV2; tentatively, D is TRBD1 (5 bases). Trimming shortened V by 7 bases and J by 9 bases, and 12 bases separated the two germline ends. The germline CDR1 and CDR2 sequences are SNHLY and FYNNEI. The CDR3 runs to 11 residues. Here the CDR3 DNA reads TGTGCCAGCACGCAGGGCGTGAGCTACACCTTC. Its translation is CASTQGVSYTF.

As concerns this clonotype: A much larger clone is a single base away; this may be a read error. The chain joins TRBV2 to TRBJ2-1; 8 positions match TRBD2. The CDR3 spans 15 residues. Germline CDR1 reads SNHLY; CDR2 reads FYNNEI. The CDR3 here is CACGLAGSSYNERFF. CDR3 in DNA: TGTGCCTGCGGTTTAGCGGGAAGCTCCTACAATGAGCGGTTCTTC.

The rearrangement uses TRBV27 and TRBJ2-6; TRBD1 matches at 7 bases. J lost 0 bases, V lost 6 bases, and 5 bases had no gene match. Germline CDR1 MNHEY, CDR2 SMNVEV (reference sequence). The CDR3 totals 16 residues. In DNA, the CDR3 is TGTGCCAGCAGAAAATGGGACAGCTCTGGGGCCAACGTCCTGACTTTC. Its translation: CASRKWDSSGANVLTF.

This clonotype was seen at least ten times. The V gene is TRBV9, the J gene TRBJ2-2, with 7 bases aligning to TRBD2. V shed 5 bases and J 1 base; nucleotides not matched to a gene: 2. CDR1 and CDR2 (germline): SGDLS, YYNGEE. The CDR3 has 14 residues. The CDR3 spells CASSPGGNTGELFF. The DNA for the CDR3 is TGTGCCAGCAGTCCGGGGGGGAACACCGGGGAGCTGTTTTTT.

The chain has TRBV4-2 and TRBJ1-1; D call uncertain. With 2 bases removed from V and 6 bases from J, the gap between germline ends came to 16 bases. The CDR3 sequence is 15 residues long. CDR1 is LGHNA, CDR2 YNFKEQ, per germline. The CDR3 coding sequence is TGTGCCAGCAGCCAATCCGTAGGGAATTACCCTGAAGCTTTCTTT. Its protein is CASSQSVGNYPEAFF.

This clonotype was counted at least ten times. This chain uses TRBV28 with TRBJ2-5; D remains unclear. Germline loops: CDR1 MDHEN, CDR2 SYDVKM. V dropped 5 bases and J dropped 3 bases, with 13 bases sitting between them. CDR3 length: 14 amino acids. CDR3 in amino acids: CASSKTLIKETQYF. The DNA for the CDR3 is TGTGCCAGCAGTAAGACGTTGATAAAAGAGACCCAGTACTTC.

The sample holds many counts of this clonotype. The chain uses TRBV28 and TRBJ2-7, with D possibly matching TRBD2 (5 bases). CDR3 length equals 16 residues. Trimming stripped 2 bases from V and 0 bases from J, with 14 bases between. Germline CDR1 reads MDHEN; CDR2 reads SYDVKM. DNA for the CDR3: TGTGCCAGCAGTTTAGCCGGGGTTTCTGGCTCCTACGAGCAGTACTTC. Its translation: CASSLAGVSGSYEQYF.

J is TRBJ2-2 and V is TRBV5-4; D possibly corresponds to TRBD1 (6 bases). V was clipped by 4 bases and J by 6 bases, with 16 bases between them. From germline, CDR1 is SGHNT and CDR2 YYREEE (reference sequence). The CDR3 spans 15 residues. The CDR3 nucleotides read TGTGCCAGCAGCCTCAGGGGCCTTGATTCCGGGGAGCTGTTTTTT. Translated, it gives CASSLRGLDSGELFF.

The chain is built from TRBV7-8 and TRBJ1-5; TRBD1 matches at 8 bases. The CDR3 runs 17 residues. Trimming removed 1 base from V and 5 bases from J; junction bases left unmatched: 10. The germline gives CDR1 SGHVS, CDR2 FQNEAQ. As DNA, the CDR3 is TGTGCCAGCAGCTTAGTTGCCCAGACAGGGGTCGATCAGCCCCAGCATTTT. It is translated as CASSLVAQTGVDQPQHF.

Concerning this clonotype: This may stem from a read error, because a much larger clone lies one nucleotide away. In nucleotides, the CDR3 is TGTGCCATCAGTTTAGTCAGGGAAGTGAGGGAGTGTAAAGACGAGCAGTACTTC. Translated, it gives CAISLVREVRECKDEQYF. The chain uses TRBV24-1 and TRBJ2-7; D may match TRBD1 or TRBD2 (5 bases each). CDR3 length equals 18 residues. Germline loops: CDR1 KGHDR, CDR2 SFDVKD.

There are a few counts of this clonotype. This could be a read error, since a much larger clone is one nucleotide away. The chain carries TRBV2 and TRBJ2-1, with a tentative D call TRBD2 (7 bases). CDR1 and CDR2 (germline): SNHLY, FYNNEI. V was pared by 6 bases and J by 7 bases, with 22 bases between. The CDR3 covers 16 residues. DNA for the CDR3: TGTGCCAGCAGGGGGGGGGGGGGGCGGTGGACGAATGAGCAGTTCTTC. It is translated as CASRGGGGRWTNEQFF. Looking up the rest from reference TRBV2 and TRBJ2-1 gives the full variable domain: EPEVTQTPSHQVTQMGQEVILRCVPISNHLYFYWYRQILGQKVEFLVSFYNNEISEKSEIFDDQFSVERPDGSNFTLKIRSTKLEDSAMYFCASRGGGGRWTNEQFFGPGTRLTVL.

This clonotype showed up many times. The gene calls are TRBV18 and TRBJ1-3; TRBD1 might be the D (5 bases). The V gene's germline CDR1 is KGHSH and CDR2 LQKENI. The CDR3 consists of 16 residues. The V end was cut by 6 bases, the J end by 0 bases, with 15 bases between. CDR3 loop: CASSHTTALSGNTIYF. The CDR3 bases are TGTGCCAGCTCCCACACGACAGCTCTCTCTGGAAACACCATATATTTT.

This clonotype was found many times. Compared with germline, one end of the junction differs, possibly owing to a read error. This sequence joins TRBV20-1 and TRBJ2-5, with TRBD2 as a possible D gene (5 bases). This CDR3 has 12 amino acids. The germline gives CDR1 DFQATT, CDR2 SNEGSKA (reference sequence). The CDR3: CRANRGDETQYF. For the CDR3, the DNA is TGCAGGGCTAACCGGGGAGACGAGACCCAGTACTTC.

The gene calls are TRBV20-1 and TRBJ2-7; D may be TRBD1 (6 bases). Germline-derived CDR1 and CDR2 are DFQATT and SNEGSKA (reference sequence). The CDR3 has 15 residues. V was shortened by 4 bases and J by 7 bases, with 23 bases between the two germline ends. CDR3 protein: CSAMLVGQLVSEQYF. CDR3 sequence (DNA): TGCAGTGCTATGCTCGTCGGACAGCTCGTGAGTGAGCAGTACTTC.

This clonotype was seen a few times. The chain employs TRBV11-2 and TRBJ1-4, with 11 nucleotides matching TRBD1. The V segment lost 4 bases and the J segment 1 base; nucleotides outside the gene matches: 8. CDR1 SGHAT and CDR2 FQNNGV come from the germline V gene. The CDR3 sequence is 18 residues long. The CDR3 here is CASSSGQGALLTNEKLFF. CDR3 DNA sequence: TGTGCCAGCAGCTCTGGACAGGGGGCGCTTCTAACTAATGAAAAACTGTTTTTT.

Only a few counts were recorded for this clonotype. The chain is built from TRBV28 and TRBJ2-1; D is uncertain. CDR3 size: 17 residues. Trimming left V 5 bases short and J 3 bases short, with 20 bases between. Per germline, CDR1 MDHEN and CDR2 SYDVKM. The CDR3 reads CASSPRLATTLYNEQFF. The CDR3, as DNA: TGTGCCAGCAGTCCAAGACTCGCGACAACACTCTACAATGAGCAGTTCTTC.

This clonotype was counted ten times or more. The chain uses TRBV12-3 or TRBV12-4 and TRBJ2-1; 11 nucleotides match TRBD1. The CDR3 runs to 15 residues. The V segment lost 8 bases and the J segment 6 bases; nucleotides outside the gene matches: 9. The CDR3 bases are TGTGCCAGCGTCCGGCACGGGACAGGGGGCAATGAGCAGTTCTTC. Amino acids: CASVRHGTGGNEQFF.